This TCR beta chain was observed in a study of siplizumab effects on memory and regulatory T cells. Using immunoSEQ multiplex PCR, the repertoire was profiled, and TCRdb retains in-frame clones only, with some absent. The sample yields approximately 84,000 clones, 95% seen once. V lost 3 bases to trimming and J lost 8 bases; unmatched junction nucleotides: 6. Germline lookup yields CDR1 MNHEY and CDR2 SVGAGI. The CDR3 runs to 15 residues. The source is a human donor in good health. Specimen: CD8+ T cells sorted from blood. The genes are TRBV6-5 and TRBJ2-2; 10 bases map to TRBD1. For the CDR3, the DNA is TGTGCCAGCAGTTATTCCGGGACAGGGGTAGGGGAGCTGTTTTTT. Translation: CASSYSGTGVGELFF.